Following are 3 T cell receptor beta chains from one sample sequenced in a study of shared clonotypes between healthy human individuals. TCRdb keeps only in-frame clones here, not all; method: immunoSEQ multiplex PCR. The sample has approximately 100,000 clones; 67% are singletons. Sequenced: memory CD8+ T cells sorted from blood. Indicated subset: CD45RO+ cells pooled with CCR7-negative TemRA cells. The source is a woman aged 25 to 39 in good health.

J is TRBJ2-5 and V is TRBV5-4; D is perhaps TRBD2 (7 bases). Looked up from germline, CDR1 is SGHNT and CDR2 is YYREEE (reference sequence). V gave up 5 bases and J gave up 2 bases, with 19 bases separating them. There are 16 residues in the CDR3. CDR3 DNA sequence: TGTGCCAGCAGGAGGGGGGGCGGCGTGCCACAAGAGACCCAGTACTTC. It encodes CASRRGGGVPQETQYF.

V gene TRBV30 combines with J gene TRBJ2-7; D gene uncertain. The germline V and J ends were trimmed by 3 bases and 0 bases, with 6 bases remaining between them. The length of the CDR3 is 12 residues. Germline V gene sequence: CDR1 GTSNPN, CDR2 SVGIG (reference sequence). CDR3 sequence reads: CAWRRSSYEQYF. CDR3 in DNA: TGTGCCTGGAGACGGAGCTCCTACGAGCAGTACTTC.

This clone has ten or more counts. The gene calls are TRBV6-4 and TRBJ2-3; tentative D call: TRBD2 (6 bases). The V gene lost 5 bases and the J gene lost 2 bases, with 17 bases spanning the gap. The CDR3 has 16 amino acids. Germline values: CDR1 MRHNA, CDR2 SNTAGT. The CDR3 spells CASSLSASAITDTQYF. CDR3 nucleotides: TGTGCCAGCAGTTTATCCGCTAGCGCGATCACAGATACGCAGTATTTT.